This T cell receptor beta chain was retrieved from a study of blood T cell repertoires in COVID-19. Study background: T cells, B-cell-depleted T cells, or PBMCs provided the cDNA or gDNA that served as material.

The CDR3 runs to 15 residues. The V and J ends lost 4 bases and 6 bases respectively, with 18 bases between them. The V gene's germline CDR1 is SEHNR and CDR2 FQNEAQ (reference sequence). Data came from immunoSEQ multiplex PCR; TCRdb stores just in-frame clones and leaves some out. The sample includes some 220,000 clones, 80% to 90% of them seen just once. The TCR was taken from a woman aged 60-70 years who had recovered from COVID-19. The sequenced sample consisted of peripheral blood. This chain joins TRBV7-9 and TRBJ1-2; D might be TRBD1 (6 bases). CDR3 sequence reads: CASSSEAQGIHGYTF. The CDR3 DNA reads as TGTGCCAGCAGCTCAGAAGCCCAGGGGATCCATGGCTACACCTTC.